The clone carrying this T cell receptor beta chain turned up a few times. Its antigen is still unknown. TCRdb's copy holds only in-frame clones and misses some; the assay was immunoSEQ multiplex PCR. The data contain about 18,000 clones, roughly 82% of them singletons. This sample is drawn from a study of graft-versus-host responses after intestinal transplantation. Study context: Grafts that recipients had were multivisceral, liver-intestinal, or isolated intestinal transplants. For around 3 years after anti-thymocyte globulin induction, all recipients took tacrolimus and steroids. Whole-study results and caveats: HvG clone declines early post-transplant were associated with peak circulating GvH levels.

The CDR3 length is 10 residues. V was shortened by 4 bases and J by 4 bases, with 5 bases between the two germline ends. The germline gives CDR1 SQVTM, CDR2 ANQGSEA. Processing released intraepithelial and lamina propria lymphocytes from the graft tissue. The receptor's source is a human patient who received an intestinal transplant, so some T cells may come from the graft donor. This specimen consisted of ileum tissue, obtained 17 days after transplant. This chain connects TRBV29-1 to TRBJ2-7; possible D gene TRBD2, 5 bases. DNA for the CDR3: TGCAGCGTTGGGGAGTACGAGCAGTACTTC. Protein sequence: CSVGEYEQYF.